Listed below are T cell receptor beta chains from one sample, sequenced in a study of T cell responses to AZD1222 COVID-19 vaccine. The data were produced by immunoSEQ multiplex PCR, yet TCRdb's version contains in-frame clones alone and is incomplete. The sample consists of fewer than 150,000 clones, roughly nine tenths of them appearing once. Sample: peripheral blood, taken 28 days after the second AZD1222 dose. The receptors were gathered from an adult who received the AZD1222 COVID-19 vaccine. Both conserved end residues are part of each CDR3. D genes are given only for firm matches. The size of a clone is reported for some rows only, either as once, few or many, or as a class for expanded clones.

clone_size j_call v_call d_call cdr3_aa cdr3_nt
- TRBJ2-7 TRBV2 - CASSEDLQGSYEQYF TGTGCCAGCAGTGAGGATTTACAGGGCAGCTACGAGCAGTACTTC
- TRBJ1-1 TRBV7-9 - CASSAPGPEAFF TGTGCCAGCAGCGCACCGGGGCCCGAAGCTTTCTTT
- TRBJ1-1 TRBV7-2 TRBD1 CASSSRTGRNTEAFF TGTGCCAGCAGCTCCCGGACAGGGAGGAACACTGAAGCTTTCTTT
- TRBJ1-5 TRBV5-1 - CASSSDGNQPQHF TGCGCCAGCAGCTCGGACGGTAATCAGCCCCAGCATTTT
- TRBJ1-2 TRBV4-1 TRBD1 CASSHLIQSANRGNVFLGYTF TGCGCCAGCAGCCATTTGATTCAAAGTGCGAACAGGGGGAACGTATTTCTGGGCTACACCTTC
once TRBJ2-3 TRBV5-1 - CASSLGGRGYTDTQYF TGCGCCAGCAGCTTAGGGGGACGAGGATACACAGATACGCAGTATTTT
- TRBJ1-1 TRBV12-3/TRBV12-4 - CASSLDGPEAFF TGTGCCAGCAGCTTGGACGGACCTGAAGCTTTCTTT
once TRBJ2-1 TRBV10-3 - CAISPAGDYNEQFF TGTGCCATCAGCCCAGCGGGCGATTACAATGAGCAGTTCTTC
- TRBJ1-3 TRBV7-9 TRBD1 CASSRQGMAGNTIYF TGTGCCAGCAGCAGACAGGGCATGGCTGGAAACACCATATATTTT
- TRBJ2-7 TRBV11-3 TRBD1 CASSLGDGRGNYEQYF TGTGCCAGCAGCTTGGGGGACGGCAGGGGGAACTACGAGCAGTACTTC
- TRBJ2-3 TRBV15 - CATSRGQAASTDTQYF TGTGCCACCAGCAGAGGGCAAGCGGCTAGCACAGATACGCAGTATTTT
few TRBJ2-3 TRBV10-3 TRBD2 CAISPLAATSTDTQYF TGTGCCATCAGTCCACTAGCGGCTACTAGCACAGATACGCAGTATTTT
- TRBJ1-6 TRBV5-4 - CASSLDSSPLHF TGTGCCAGCAGCTTGGACAGTTCACCCCTCCACTTT
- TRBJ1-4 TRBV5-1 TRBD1 CASSLTGFNNEKLFF TGCGCCAGCAGCCTGACAGGGTTTAATAATGAAAAACTGTTTTTT
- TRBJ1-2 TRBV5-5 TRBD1 CASSYTTGTGSLYGYTF TGTGCCAGCAGCTATACCACTGGGACAGGGAGCCTCTATGGCTACACCTTC
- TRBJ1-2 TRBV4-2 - CASSQGSDHGYGYTF TGTGCCAGCAGCCAAGGGAGTGATCACGGCTATGGCTACACCTTC
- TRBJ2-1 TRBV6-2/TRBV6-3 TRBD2 CASNPGLAGAIYNEQFF TGTGCCAGCAACCCGGGACTAGCGGGGGCCATATACAATGAGCAGTTCTTC
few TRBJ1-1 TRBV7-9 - CASSPQVGTEAFF TGTGCCAGCAGCCCACAGGTGGGCACTGAAGCTTTCTTT
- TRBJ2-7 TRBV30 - CAWSASRYEQYF TGTGCCTGGAGTGCCTCACGATACGAGCAGTACTTC